A selection of T cell receptor beta chains follows, all from one sample in a study of CD8 T cells in ankylosing spondylitis. TCRdb re-called the 5' RACE reads with MiXCR, one entry per CDR3 protein. The sample carries around 130,000 distinct CDR3 sequences, roughly 6.6% recorded once. The sequenced material came from blood, either unsorted or a sorted T cell fraction (not recorded which). The receptors derive from a male donor with ankylosing spondylitis or in good health (not recorded which). Each CDR3 is given with its conserved first and last residue. The D gene is left open where the match is weak. Rows may omit the clone size; those that give it use once, few, many or a size class.

V,J,size,D,DNA,CDR3
TRBV5-1,TRBJ2-2,many,TRBD2,TGCGCCAGCAGCTTGGATGGAGTAGCGGGGGGGCCTCGCACCGGGGAGCTGTTTTTT,CASSLDGVAGGPRTGELFF
TRBV5-1,TRBJ2-7,many,TRBD2,TGCGCCAGCAGCCCGGAGGGGACTAGCGCCGACGAGCAGTACTTC,CASSPEGTSADEQYF
TRBV20-1,TRBJ2-1,many,TRBD2,TGCAGTGCGAGACTAGCGGGAGGGTACGGAACGTACAATGAGCAGTTCTTC,CSARLAGGYGTYNEQFF
TRBV19,TRBJ1-5,NA,NA,TGTGCCAGTAGTACTTCGGGACTAGTCAGGGGAAAGCCCCAGCATTTT,CASSTSGLVRGKPQHF
TRBV5-1,TRBJ2-7,many,TRBD1,TGCGCCAGCAGCTTGCCGGGACAGGTAATCTACGAGCAGTACTTC,CASSLPGQVIYEQYF
TRBV27,TRBJ2-4,many,NA,TGTGCCAGCAGTCCGGGGACTCTAGCCAAAAACATTCAGTACTTC,CASSPGTLAKNIQYF
TRBV19,TRBJ2-7,many,TRBD1,TGTGCCAGTAGCGACAGGGGGAACGAGCAGTACTTC,CASSDRGNEQYF
TRBV7-2,TRBJ2-1,many,NA,TGTGCCAGCAGCCCAAGTGGCAGGGAGCAGTTCTTC,CASSPSGREQFF
TRBV5-1,TRBJ2-5,many,NA,TGCGCCAGCAGCTTTGAGGGGGGGCTCCGAGAGACCCAGTACTTC,CASSFEGGLRETQYF
TRBV5-5,TRBJ2-1,few,TRBD2,TGTGCCAGCAGCTTGAGCTGGACTAGCTCCTACAATGAGCAGTTCTTC,CASSLSWTSSYNEQFF
TRBV5-1,TRBJ1-6,many,NA,TGCGCCAGCAGCTGGGACCCATACTCCTATAATTCACCCCTCCACTTT,CASSWDPYSYNSPLHF
TRBV7-3,TRBJ1-5,many,NA,TGTGCCAGCAGCCCGCGAACGCAGCGTATGTCCCAGCATTTT,CASSPRTQRMSQHF
TRBV29-1,TRBJ2-5,many,NA,TGCGGAGGAGGCCAAGAGACCCAGTACTTC,CGGGQETQYF